This entry is about one TCR beta chain. Assay used: immunoSEQ multiplex PCR; TCRdb lists only in-frame clones, some missing. The repertoire holds 250,000 to 350,000 clones, with 70% to 90% as singletons. This sample is part of a study of blood T cell repertoires in COVID-19. Recovered status applied to Cohort 3 donors who had two consecutive negative PCRs. It also applied to those with clearance or with symptom resolution. CDR3 length: 17 residues. This clonotype originated in a woman aged 30 to 39 who had recovered from COVID-19. J is TRBJ1-5 and V is TRBV12-2; the table calls TRBD1, which could not be checked here. TRBV12-2 is a documented pseudogene. Sample: PBMCs or T cells enriched from blood (not recorded which). The CDR3 region has the DNA TGTGCAAGTCGCTTACCACACAGGGGGATTAGCAATCAGCCCCAGCATTTT. This codes for CASRLPHRGISNQPQHF.